A single sample is the source of the 21 T cell receptor beta chains below, sequenced in a study of T cells in localized non-small cell lung cancer. The repertoire was sequenced with immunoSEQ multiplex PCR; TCRdb's copy has only in-frame clones and lacks some. The table lists 1,500 to 2,000 clones, around a third of them singletons, with more than 30% in the top ten. The sequences come from normal lung tissue next to the tumor, collected before any cancer treatment. These receptors were taken from a woman between 40 and 69 years old with stage II lung adenocarcinoma.

This clone was detected only a few times. Relative to the germline gene, one junction end is altered; a read error may explain this. V usage is TRBV11-3 and J usage is TRBJ2-7; no clear D gene. CDR3 length: 16 residues. The germline V gene has CDR1 SGHNT and CDR2 YENEEA. The CDR3 here is CASSLEMIVAAYEQYF. CDR3 coding DNA: TGTGCCAGCAGCCTAGAAATGATAGTGGCTGCCTACGAGCAGTACTTC.

Only a few counts were recorded for this clone. The chain uses TRBV4-1 and TRBJ1-4; the D gene is possibly TRBD1 (5 bases). V was pared by 4 bases and J by 4 bases, with 10 bases between. Per germline, CDR1 MGHRA and CDR2 YSYEKL. The CDR3 sequence is 14 residues long. In DNA, the CDR3 is TGCGCCAGCAGCCTCGGGGGGAATAATGAAAAACTGTTTTTT. Its protein is CASSLGGNNEKLFF.

V and J are TRBV5-1 and TRBJ2-7; 8 bases agree with TRBD1. The CDR3 is 16 residues long. Germline V CDR1 and CDR2: SGHRS, YFSETQ. V trimming: 4 bases; J trimming: 4 bases; junction bases outside the gene matches: 13. The CDR3 DNA reads as TGCGCCAGCAGCGTGGCACCGGGACAGGAGCTTTACGAGCAGTACTTC. Amino acids: CASSVAPGQELYEQYF. The whole variable domain, remainder taken from reference TRBV5-1 and TRBJ2-7, is KAGVTQTPRYLIKTRGQQVTLSCSPISGHRSVSWYQQTPGQGLQFLFEYFSETQRNKGNFPGRFSGRQFSNSRSEMNVSTLELGDSALYLCASSVAPGQELYEQYFGPGTRLTVT.

The chain employs TRBV28 and TRBJ2-7, with 10 nucleotides matching TRBD2. Trimming took 5 bases from V and 4 from J; bases not matched to a gene: 8. Germline CDR1 is MDHEN and CDR2 is SYDVKM. The CDR3 has 15 residues. This CDR3 is CASSAPTSGFYEQYF. CDR3 DNA: TGTGCCAGCAGTGCCCCGACTAGCGGGTTTTACGAGCAGTACTTC.

Only a few counts were recorded for this clone. The DNA for the CDR3 is TGTGCCAGCAGTCACGGACTAGCGGGGTTTAGTGAGCAGTTCTTC. Translating gives CASSHGLAGFSEQFF. The V and J genes are TRBV6-8 and TRBJ2-1; 12 bases are a match to TRBD2. The CDR3 totals 15 residues. V gave up 5 bases and J gave up 9 bases; unmatched junction bases: 8. Germline V gene sequence: CDR1 MNHGY, CDR2 SAAAGT.

This chain joins TRBV18 and TRBJ1-1; D is perhaps TRBD1 (5 bases). CDR1 and CDR2 from the germline V gene are KGHSH and LQKENI. Trimming left V 4 bases short and J 8 bases short, with 14 bases between. The CDR3 sequence is 13 residues long. The CDR3 loop is CASSLSDTREAFF. CDR3 bases: TGTGCCAGCTCACTTTCGGACACCCGGGAAGCTTTCTTT.

This clone is judged medium-sized (0.01 to 0.1%). The V gene is TRBV11-3, the J gene TRBJ1-2; the D is unclear. CDR3 length: 15 residues. Germline assignment: CDR1 SGHNT and CDR2 YENEEA. Trimming removed 3 bases at V and 4 bases at J, with 15 bases between. The CDR3 region is CASSLDMVLSYGYTF. The CDR3 nucleotides are TGTGCCAGCAGCTTGGATATGGTGTTGTCCTATGGCTACACCTTC.

The V call is TRBV28, the J call TRBJ2-1, with 7 bases fitting TRBD2. The CDR3 is 17 residues long. In germline, CDR1 is MDHEN, CDR2 SYDVKM. V shed 5 bases and J 7 bases; nucleotides not matched to a gene: 17. CDR3 region: CASSPQPPGLLGNEQFF. As DNA, the CDR3 is TGTGCCAGCAGTCCTCAACCCCCGGGACTACTTGGTAATGAGCAGTTCTTC.

This chain connects TRBV11-3 to TRBJ1-1, with TRBD1 matching 7 bases. The CDR3 totals 15 residues. Germline V gives CDR1 SGHNT, CDR2 YENEEA. V was pared by 5 bases and J by 3 bases, with 9 bases of the junction left unmatched. CDR3 nucleotides: TGTGCCAGCAGCATGGACAGGAGCATGGACACTGAAGCTTTCTTT. Its protein is CASSMDRSMDTEAFF.

This clone was observed a handful of times. V gene TRBV27 combines with J gene TRBJ1-1; a possible D gene is TRBD1 (5 bases). This CDR3 has 14 residues. Germline CDR1 and CDR2: MNHEY and SMNVEV (reference sequence). V lost 3 bases and J lost 4, with 12 bases in between. The CDR3, as DNA: TGTGCCAGCAGTTTGAGGGGCCGTCGCACTGAAGCTTTCTTT. This gives the protein CASSLRGRRTEAFF.

The chain links TRBV2 to TRBJ1-2; a possible D gene is TRBD1 (5 bases). From germline, CDR1 is SNHLY and CDR2 FYNNEI. CDR3 size: 13 residues. Trimming left V 1 base short and J 10 bases short, with 13 bases between. In DNA form, the CDR3 reads TGTGCCAGCAGTGAAGAACAGGAGGTCCCCTACACCTTC. Its protein product is CASSEEQEVPYTF.

The CDR3 loop reads CSVEERDRVSHEQYF. The CDR3 DNA reads TGCAGCGTTGAAGAACGGGACAGGGTTTCCCACGAGCAGTACTTC. V usage is TRBV29-1 and J usage is TRBJ2-7; 9 bases are a match to TRBD1. The trim removed 0 bases at V and 5 bases at J, leaving 8 bases unmatched. CDR1 is SQVTM and CDR2 is ANQGSEA in the germline V gene. CDR3 length: 15 residues.

V usage is TRBV18 and J usage is TRBJ1-3; D uncertain. Germline V gene lookup returns CDR1 KGHSH and CDR2 LQKENI. This CDR3 has 12 residues. Trimming shortened V by 3 bases and J by 0 bases, and 0 bases separated the two germline ends. The CDR3 sequence: CASSPSGNTIYF. DNA for the CDR3: TGTGCCAGCTCACCCTCTGGAAACACCATATATTTT.

CDR3 loop: CASRPTGYYGYTF. CDR3 nucleotide sequence: TGTGCCAGCAGACCGACAGGGTACTATGGCTACACCTTC. The V gene is TRBV6-8, the J gene TRBJ1-2; 7 bases are shared with TRBD1. The germline V gene encodes CDR1 MNHGY and CDR2 SAAAGT. This CDR3 contains 13 residues. The trim removed 6 bases at V and 3 bases at J, leaving 4 bases unmatched.

A single count supports this clone. The chain joins TRBV28 to TRBJ2-7; the D is unclear. From germline, CDR1 is MDHEN and CDR2 SYDVKM. The CDR3 runs 15 residues. V shed 2 bases and J shed 1 base, with 12 bases lying between them. CDR3 DNA sequence: TGTGCCAGCAGTTTAACCGGAATTTTATCCTACGAGCAGTACTTC. Translation: CASSLTGILSYEQYF.

This chain links TRBV6-8 with TRBJ2-5, with D uncertain. V was cut by 2 bases and J by 2 bases, with 6 bases left in between. CDR3 length: 13 amino acids. The germline CDR1 and CDR2 sequences are MNHGY and SAAAGT. The CDR3 DNA sequence: TGTGCCAGCAGTTACGGTGAACAAGAGACCCAGTACTTC. It is translated as CASSYGEQETQYF.

This clone was seen only a few times. The V call is TRBV19, the J call TRBJ1-5; perhaps TRBD1 as D (6 bases). From germline, CDR1 is LNHDA and CDR2 SQIVND (reference sequence). Trimming took 7 bases from V and 0 from J, leaving 10 bases between them. The CDR3 is 14 residues long. Written as DNA, the CDR3 is TGTGCCAGTACCGGACAGATTAGCAATCAGCCCCAGCATTTT. Encoded protein: CASTGQISNQPQHF.

In this sample, this clone turned up a few times. The rearrangement links TRBV6-8 to TRBJ1-1, with D possibly matching TRBD1 (6 bases). With 7 bases removed from V and 3 bases from J, the gap between germline ends came to 12 bases. The CDR3 sequence is 13 residues long. CDR1 is MNHGY and CDR2 is SAAAGT in the germline V gene. The CDR3 spells CASTQQGYTEAFF. DNA for the CDR3: TGTGCCAGCACCCAACAGGGTTACACTGAAGCTTTCTTT.

This clone turned up a few times. V usage is TRBV4-1 and J usage is TRBJ1-2; D gene ambiguous. Trimming pared 1 base from V and 2 bases from J, leaving 11 bases between. CDR1 is MGHRA, CDR2 YSYEKL, per germline. The CDR3 covers 15 residues. The CDR3 reads CASSQALASNYGYTF. CDR3 coding DNA: TGCGCCAGCAGCCAAGCCCTTGCGTCCAACTATGGCTACACCTTC.

This clone is classed as medium-sized. The chain couples TRBV11-3 to TRBJ2-7; D tentatively reads TRBD1 or TRBD2 (5 bases each). CDR3 length equals 14 residues. Trimming left V 1 base short and J 2 bases short, with 9 bases between. Per the germline V gene, CDR1 is SGHNT and CDR2 is YENEEA. The CDR3 DNA reads TGTGCCAGCAGCTTAGGTGGGACCACCTACGAGCAGTACTTC. Its translation is CASSLGGTTYEQYF.

The chain joins TRBV19 to TRBJ1-4; D gene uncertain. The germline CDR1 and CDR2 sequences are LNHDA and SQIVND (reference sequence). V was shortened by 5 bases and J by 1 base, with 14 bases between the two germline ends. The CDR3 spans 16 residues. The CDR3, as DNA: TGTGCCAGTAGTCTGCGGGATGGCCTAACTAATGAAAAACTGTTTTTT. Protein sequence: CASSLRDGLTNEKLFF.